This T cell receptor (beta chain) was sequenced in a study of T cell responses to AZD1222 COVID-19 vaccine. As for this clone: Antigen specificity is unknown.

Trimming left V 1 base short and J 2 bases short, with 8 bases between. CDR1 and CDR2 from the germline V gene are SGHAT and FQNNGV. The CDR3 consists of 14 residues. Study-wide results and caveats: Variant regions that are unmutated are reportedly the target of nearly half of spike-specific TCRs. Donors were largely white British and mainly female; clonal diversity was possibly underestimated. Spike regions recognized by vaccine-associated CD4 TCRs spanned the protein, led by 160-218 and 743-854.

TCRdb's copy holds only in-frame clones and misses some; the assay was immunoSEQ multiplex PCR. The sample shows 150,000 to 200,000 clones, about 90% of them seen only once. The sequence was collected from an adult in good health. The rearrangement uses TRBV11-2 and TRBJ2-5; D uncertain. The sample in question was peripheral blood, obtained on day 0 of MenACWY control vaccination. CDR3 nucleotide sequence: TGTGCCAGCAGCTTAGCAGGCAGACAAGAGACCCAGTACTTC. It codes for CASSLAGRQETQYF.